The 10 T cell receptor beta chains listed next were all sequenced from one sample in a study of beta chain features in type 1 diabetes. cDNA synthesis used the whole RNA isolate, giving expressed TCRB sequences. Only in-frame clones appear in the TCRdb table, and some are missing; sequencing was by immunoSEQ multiplex PCR. This sample carries some 250,000 clones, roughly 10% of them seen once, and the ten largest clones take more than 0.015%. General study results and limits: In all four CD4+ subsets, TCRB CDR3 length was significantly, moderately reduced in type 1 diabetes.

No antigens are known for them. The sequenced sample consisted of naive CD4+ T cells from blood. The receptors originated from a man aged 25 to 40 with type 1 diabetes.

The sample holds a few counts of this clone. The V call is TRBV27, the J call TRBJ1-1, with TRBD1 identical over 7 bases. V lost 1 base and J lost 3; bases outside the gene matches: 5. The CDR3 covers 15 residues. CDR1 is MNHEY and CDR2 is SMNVEV in the germline V gene (reference sequence). The CDR3 DNA follows: TGTGCCAGCAGTTTATTGCCGACAGGGTACACTGAAGCTTTCTTT. Residues: CASSLLPTGYTEAFF.

This clone has only a few counts. The rearrangement joins TRBV5-1 to TRBJ2-5, with a weak D call TRBD1 (6 bases). The ends were cut back, 1 base at V and 5 bases at J, with 12 bases in the middle. Germline loops: CDR1 SGHRS, CDR2 YFSETQ. This CDR3 is 14 amino acids long. This CDR3 is CASSLQGIAETQYF. For the CDR3, the DNA is TGCGCCAGCAGCTTGCAGGGGATTGCGGAGACCCAGTACTTC.

This clone has just a few counts. The J gene is TRBJ2-3, the V gene TRBV30; D ambiguous. The V and J ends lost 2 bases and 13 bases respectively, with 10 bases between them. The CDR3 contains 10 residues. The V gene's germline CDR1 is GTSNPN and CDR2 SVGIG (reference sequence). CDR3 loop: CAWSRLEKYF. In DNA, the CDR3 is TGTGCCTGGAGTAGACTCGAAAAGTATTTT. The variable domain in full, completed from reference TRBV30 and TRBJ2-3, reads SQTIHQWPATLVQPVGSPLSLECTVEGTSNPNLYWYRQAAGRGLQLLFYSVGIGQISSEVPQNLSASRPQDRQFILSSKKLLLSDSGFYLCAWSRLEKYFGPGTRLTVL.

This clone was observed a handful of times. The chain joins TRBV15 to TRBJ1-1; D is undetermined. Trimming took 5 bases from V and 1 from J, leaving 11 bases between them. Germline V gives CDR1 LNHNV, CDR2 YYDKDF (reference sequence). The CDR3 has 14 residues. The CDR3 loop reads CATSRGLQNTEAFF. The CDR3 DNA follows: TGTGCCACCAGCCGAGGACTGCAGAACACTGAAGCTTTCTTT.

This clone has only a few counts. The V and J genes are TRBV9 and TRBJ1-1, with TRBD1 identical over 8 bases. CDR1 is SGDLS and CDR2 is YYNGEE in the germline V gene. CDR3 size: 13 residues. The trim removed 3 bases at V and 4 bases at J, leaving 2 bases unmatched. The CDR3: CASSDTGGTEAFF. For the CDR3, the DNA is TGTGCCAGCAGCGACACAGGGGGCACTGAAGCTTTCTTT.

A few counts support this clone. The V gene is TRBV18, the J gene TRBJ1-1; possible D gene TRBD1, 5 bases. Germline V lookup: CDR1 KGHSH, CDR2 LQKENI. CDR3 length: 15 residues. V was pared by 4 bases and J by 0 bases, with 12 bases between. The CDR3 nucleotides read TGTGCCAGCTCACTAACGACAGACATGAACACTGAAGCTTTCTTT. As protein: CASSLTTDMNTEAFF. Full variable domain (outside the CDR3, taken from reference TRBV18 and TRBJ1-1): NAGVMQNPRHLVRRRGQEARLRCSPMKGHSHVYWYRQLPEEGLKFMVYLQKENIIDESGMPKERFSAEFPKEGPSILRIQQVVRGDSAAYFCASSLTTDMNTEAFFGQGTRLTVV.

This clone was detected only a few times. Here the CDR3 reads CAWSVGEGPLHF. As DNA, the CDR3 is TGTGCCTGGAGTGTAGGGGAGGGGCCCCTCCACTTT. V is TRBV30 and J is TRBJ1-6; D may be TRBD1 (5 bases). The CDR3 covers 12 residues. The ends were cut back, 0 bases at V and 13 bases at J, with 10 bases in the middle. Germline V gives CDR1 GTSNPN, CDR2 SVGIG (reference sequence). Looking up the rest from reference TRBV30 and TRBJ1-6 gives the full variable domain: SQTIHQWPATLVQPVGSPLSLECTVEGTSNPNLYWYRQAAGRGLQLLFYSVGIGQISSEVPQNLSASRPQDRQFILSSKKLLLSDSGFYLCAWSVGEGPLHFGNGTRLTVT.

This chain uses TRBV6-5 with TRBJ1-1; D ambiguous. Germline CDR1 and CDR2: MNHEY and SVGAGI. CDR3 length equals 15 residues. Trimming cost V 4 bases and J 1 base, with 13 bases left between them. The CDR3 DNA follows: TGTGCCAGCAGTTCCATGAAAAGCCCGAACACTGAAGCTTTCTTT. The encoded protein is CASSSMKSPNTEAFF.

Only one count was recorded for this clone. The V and J genes are TRBV5-4 and TRBJ2-5; 13 bases fit TRBD2. The CDR3 sequence is 15 residues long. With V trimmed by 2 bases and J by 3 bases, 1 base remained unmatched. Germline loops: CDR1 SGHNT, CDR2 YYREEE (reference sequence). This CDR3 is CASSFGTSGEETQYF. The CDR3 DNA reads as TGTGCCAGCAGCTTCGGGACTAGCGGGGAAGAGACCCAGTACTTC.

As regards this clone: A read error may account for a junction end that differs from germline. The chain uses TRBV7-7 and TRBJ1-4; no definite D call. The CDR3 consists of 13 residues. CDR1 and CDR2 from the germline V gene are SSHAT and FNYEAQ (reference sequence). CDR3 in amino acids: CASSLDRNEKLFF. In DNA form, the CDR3 reads TGTGCTAGCAGCTTAGATAGAAATGAAAAACTGTTTTTT.